The entry that follows covers one T cell receptor (beta chain) sequence. This entry is derived from a study of blood T cell repertoires in COVID-19. Study at large: T cells, B-cell-depleted T cells, or PBMCs provided the cDNA or gDNA that served as material.

The germline CDR1 and CDR2 sequences are LNHDA and SQIVND (reference sequence). V lost 3 bases to trimming and J lost 7 bases, with 21 bases between them. This CDR3 comprises 16 residues. In the source study's methods: Estimation of nucleated cell counts relied on the amplification of reference gene primers. Using immunoSEQ multiplex PCR, the repertoire was profiled, and TCRdb retains in-frame clones only, with some absent. From that table come the V and J calls and clone size; the DNA was used to work out D and trimming. Among approximately 210,000 clones listed, around 84% were seen once. The source of this sequence is a human donor in a cohort sampled during active COVID-19. The V and J genes are TRBV19 and TRBJ1-2; D is possibly TRBD1 (6 bases). The specimen was peripheral blood. CDR3 sequence (DNA): TGTGCCAGTAGTATGCCAACCCCCCGGGGGGCATCTGGCTACACCTTC. It translates to CASSMPTPRGASGYTF.